This paragraph reports one T cell receptor beta chain. The antigen this receptor binds is unknown. Per-base quality was not reported, and no clone a single base away is much larger than it. A MiSeq instrument was used for deep resolution sequencing, which targeted depths ranging from 1 in 1 million up to 1 in 200,000 T cells, with coverage averaging 10x for each clonotype. The immunoSEQ hsTCRB Kit was used to generate the TCR beta libraries. The paper's data handling went like this. ImmunoSEQ Data Assistant and ImmunoSEQ Analyzer were used for data analysis, and V, D and J genes were assigned according to IMGT definitions. Clonality, with values ranging from 0 to 1, was calculated as one minus the normalized Shannon entropy of productive rearrangement frequencies. Only overrepresented clonotypes making up at least 0.05% of each patient's repertoire were included in the public clonotype analysis. Roughly 12 age-matched healthy donor repertoires from immuneACCESS were used as controls for clonality. Entries here come from immuneACCESS through TCRdb and include only in-frame sequences with V and J called. Some clones fail to appear in such tables; in the studies checked, an unresolved V gene covers under half of the shortfall, and the cause of the remainder is unknown. V and J calls plus clone size are reproduced from that table; the DNA served to infer D and trimming. The sample yields roughly 180,000 clones; more than 80% were counted once. Of the sample, about 5% falls within the top ten clones.

What the time point label conveys for this sample: less than 30 months on ibrutinib. For TCR beta library preparation, approximately 2 micrograms of genomic DNA were extracted from the cryopreserved PBMCs. Longitudinal blood samples from CLL patients receiving ibrutinib monotherapy were subjected to high-throughput TCR beta sequencing. The patients were enrolled in a single-center, open-label phase 2 trial of ibrutinib monotherapy. This entry belongs to a study of cytotoxic CD8 clonotypes in ibrutinib-treated CLL (dated by TCRdb to the early 2020s). A note on the overall study: In this cohort, 15 or so patients were treatment-naive and about a dozen were relapsed/refractory, while 17 to 18 had unmutated IGHV. Samples averaged roughly 260,000 productive templates and some 96,000 productive rearrangements. Cryopreserved peripheral blood mononuclear cells were obtained prior to treatment, at the time of response, and at either disease progression or sustained remission. Partial responses were observed in roughly 24 patients and complete responses in 2; after a median follow-up of around 68 months, remission was maintained in roughly 15 patients and progression was observed in 12. Samples at response were collected after a median of approximately twelve months of treatment, with a range of roughly 6 to 40 months. Of the 86 people in the trial, about 25 had longitudinal samples available. All remission and progressive disease samples were collected while patients were still receiving ibrutinib.

From the cysteine through the phenylalanine, the CDR3 covers 16 amino acids. Of the read, only the CDR3 DNA is kept; its 48 bases are in frame from base 1. The germline V gene yields MNHEY for CDR1 and SVGAGI for CDR2. The germline V and J ends show losses of 0 bases and 7 bases respectively, and no gene match explains 7 bases of the junction. On the study overall, not on this receptor specifically: At baseline, clonality was higher than in age-matched healthy donors and showed a strong correlation with circulating CD8+ T-cell counts. An increase in clonality was observed at ibrutinib response, with clonality remaining stable during sustained remission and falling back toward baseline at progression. Lymph node repertoires were not examined, and the timing of sampling was not matched between patients in sustained remission and those whose disease progressed. Public clonotypes were rare and either shrank or stayed stable during treatment, and the rise in clonality at ibrutinib response reflected expansion of private clonotypes.

The chain uses TRBV6-5 and TRBJ2-2; 8 nucleotides in the junction match TRBD2. The TCR was taken from a human donor with chronic lymphocytic leukemia. The sample was PBMCs, taken after 24 months of ibrutinib treatment. The DNA sequence is TGTGCCAGCAGTTACTCGGCCAGCGGGAGTATCGGGGAGCTGTTTTTT. Translated, this gives CASSYSASGSIGELFF.